These 23 T cell receptor beta chains originate from one sample sequenced in a study of vaccination and CD4 T cells after COVID-19. Regarding treatment: approximately 10-day PBMC culture with coronavirus spike peptide pools or control peptides (ViraFEST assay). It was before the COVID-19 pandemic (2011-2018) that the unexposed donor's CD4+ T cells were collected. Sequencing of cultured CD4+ T cell DNA used the Oncomine TCR Beta short-read assay. TCRdb reanalysed the PCR reads using MiXCR and keeps one entry per CDR3 protein. This sample has some 7,800 distinct CDR3 sequences, with under 65% found just once. What these receptors recognize is not known. Sample: CD4+ T cells from blood, cultured in vitro. The receptors were gathered from a human donor in good health.

A few counts support this clonotype. The rearrangement joins TRBV12-3 or TRBV12-4 to TRBJ2-2, with TRBD1 matching over 8 bases. V shed 6 bases and J 0 bases; nucleotides not matched to a gene: 6. This CDR3 has 16 amino acids. In nucleotides, the CDR3 is TGTGCCAGCAGCCAAGGGACAGGTTCGAACACCGGGGAGCTGTTTTTT. Its translation: CASSQGTGSNTGELFF.

A few counts support this clonotype. The V call is TRBV10-2, the J call TRBJ1-6; D perhaps matches TRBD1 (5 bases). Trimming shortened V by 4 bases and J by 7 bases, and 11 bases separated the two germline ends. CDR1 is WSHSY, CDR2 SAAADI, per germline. The CDR3 loop spans 14 amino acids. The CDR3 DNA reads TGCGCCAGCAGTGTGCAGGGAGGGAATTCACCCCTCCACTTT. This codes for CASSVQGGNSPLHF.

The J gene is TRBJ1-1, the V gene TRBV7-2; possible D gene TRBD1, 6 bases. Per the germline V gene, CDR1 is SGHTA and CDR2 is FQGNSA. With 3 bases removed from V and 3 bases from J, the gap between germline ends came to 20 bases. This CDR3 has 17 residues. CDR3 DNA sequence: TGTGCCAGCAGCTTGCCGGCCAGAGGGGGTACGGACACTGAAGCTTTCTTT. Translated: CASSLPARGGTDTEAFF.

This clonotype was detected only a few times. V is TRBV6-5 and J is TRBJ2-5; no clear D. This CDR3 has 14 residues. Germline V gene lookup returns CDR1 MNHEY and CDR2 SVGAGI. V was shortened by 2 bases and J by 2 bases, with 9 bases between the two germline ends. The CDR3 nucleotides read TGTGCCAGCAGTTACCTCGGCAGACAAGAGACCCAGTACTTC. This encodes CASSYLGRQETQYF.

This chain connects TRBV21-1 to TRBJ2-1; the table assigns TRBD2, which was not confirmed against the DNA. TRBV21-1 is a known pseudogene. CDR3 length: 19 residues. CDR3 loop: CASSIDWGTSGSSRNEQFF. The CDR3, as DNA: TGTGCCAGCAGCATCGACTGGGGGACTAGCGGGAGTAGTCGCAATGAGCAGTTCTTC.

This chain links TRBV20-1 with TRBJ2-2; D is tentatively TRBD1 or TRBD2 (5 bases each). CDR1 is DFQATT, CDR2 SNEGSKA, per germline (reference sequence). This CDR3 region has 14 residues. The ends were cut back, 2 bases at V and 3 bases at J, with 10 bases in the middle. The CDR3 is CSARPGTDTGELFF. The CDR3 DNA follows: TGCAGTGCTAGACCCGGGACGGACACCGGGGAGCTGTTTTTT.

V is TRBV10-3 and J is TRBJ1-2, with TRBD1 as a possible D gene (5 bases). The V gene's germline CDR1 is ENHRY and CDR2 SYGVKD. CDR3 length: 15 amino acids. Trimming stripped 3 bases from V and 7 bases from J, with 18 bases between. CDR3 amino acids: CAISDPGGRKVGYTF. Here the CDR3 DNA reads TGTGCCATCAGTGACCCCGGGGGGAGGAAGGTTGGCTACACCTTC.

The V gene is TRBV6-2 or TRBV6-3, the J gene TRBJ2-1; D remains unclear. Trimming shortened V by 4 bases and J by 8 bases, and 18 bases separated the two germline ends. Germline loops: CDR1 MNHEY, CDR2 SVGEGT. There are 15 residues in the CDR3. The CDR3: CASSSRLGPRDEQFF. DNA of the CDR3: TGTGCCAGCAGTTCGCGACTCGGGCCCCGAGATGAGCAGTTCTTC.

This chain joins TRBV6-4 and TRBJ2-3; tentative D call: TRBD2 (7 bases). Trimming shortened V by 3 bases and J by 4 bases, and 14 bases separated the two germline ends. Germline assignment: CDR1 MRHNA and CDR2 SNTAGT. The CDR3 runs to 15 residues. CDR3 sequence (DNA): TGTGCCAGCAGTGAAGTAGGGGGGGGCTCAGATACGCAGTATTTT. Translated, it gives CASSEVGGGSDTQYF.

The chain combines TRBV6-5 with TRBJ1-1; a weak D match, TRBD1 (5 bases). V was pared by 4 bases and J by 0 bases, with 15 bases between. Germline values: CDR1 MNHEY, CDR2 SVGAGI. The CDR3 length is 16 residues. Here the CDR3 reads CASSFYTVGVNTEAFF. For the CDR3, the DNA is TGTGCCAGCAGTTTTTATACAGTGGGGGTGAACACTGAAGCTTTCTTT.

This clonotype was picked up a small number of times. V and J are TRBV2 and TRBJ1-2; D remains ambiguous. CDR3 size: 11 residues. Trimming took 3 bases from V and 10 from J, leaving 9 bases between them. Germline V gene data show CDR1 as SNHLY and CDR2 as FYNNEI. The CDR3 spells CASSEEGIYTF. The CDR3 nucleotides read TGTGCCAGCAGTGAGGAGGGAATCTACACCTTC.

As DNA, the CDR3 is TGTGCCAGCAGCTTAGTTACGGGTGAGCAGTACTTC. Translated: CASSLVTGEQYF. The rearrangement joins TRBV7-2 to TRBJ2-7; no clear D. V shed 1 base and J shed 7 bases, with 8 bases lying between them. The CDR3 consists of 12 residues. Per the germline V gene, CDR1 is SGHTA and CDR2 is FQGNSA.

The V call is TRBV19, the J call TRBJ1-2; D remains ambiguous. The CDR3 runs 13 residues. Germline-derived CDR1 and CDR2 are LNHDA and SQIVND (reference sequence). V lost 2 bases and J 6 bases, leaving 10 bases between the germline ends. This CDR3 is CASSIQRTDGYTF. The DNA for the CDR3 is TGTGCCAGTAGTATACAGCGAACGGATGGCTACACCTTC.

The rearrangement links TRBV21-1 to TRBJ1-1. TRBV21-1 is reported as a pseudogene. The CDR3 has 11 residues. The CDR3 DNA reads TGTGCCAGCAAACGGAACACTGAAGCTTTCTTT. Its protein is CASKRNTEAFF.

The chain joins TRBV5-6 to TRBJ1-6; D is possibly TRBD1 (5 bases). Per germline, CDR1 SGHDT and CDR2 YYEEEE. Trimming took 4 bases from V and 10 from J, leaving 24 bases between them. The CDR3 length is 17 residues. The CDR3 region is CASSPVSPGGRRSPLHF. In DNA form, the CDR3 reads TGTGCCAGCAGCCCAGTCTCTCCGGGGGGTCGGCGATCACCCCTCCACTTT.

V usage is TRBV11-2 and J usage is TRBJ1-6, with 11 bases fitting TRBD1. This CDR3 is built from 17 residues. Germline values: CDR1 SGHAT, CDR2 FQNNGV. The junction had 12 bases not matched to a gene; V was cut back by 5 bases and J by 9 bases. The CDR3 DNA follows: TGTGCCAGCAGCCCGATCCCCCGAGGGACAGGGGGTTCACCCCTCCACTTT. It is translated as CASSPIPRGTGGSPLHF.

The chain recombines TRBV6-2 or TRBV6-3 with TRBJ1-5; D is ambiguous. Trimming pared 4 bases from V and 5 bases from J, leaving 12 bases between. The germline CDR1 and CDR2 sequences are MNHEY and SVGEGT. The CDR3 is 14 amino acids. This chain's CDR3 is CASSLWGSDQPQHF. The CDR3 DNA is TGTGCCAGCAGTTTATGGGGTAGTGATCAGCCCCAGCATTTT.

Only a few counts were recorded for this clonotype. The J gene is TRBJ1-6, the V gene TRBV19; no clear D. The CDR3 sequence is 15 residues long. Trimming left V 1 base short and J 7 bases short, with 11 bases between. CDR1 and CDR2 from the germline V gene are LNHDA and SQIVND (reference sequence). In DNA, the CDR3 is TGTGCCAGTAGTATAGGGGGAACGGCCAATTCACCCCTCCACTTT. It specifies CASSIGGTANSPLHF.

This clonotype is large (0.1 to 1%) within its sample. This rearrangement joins TRBV19 to TRBJ2-7, with 7 bases aligning to TRBD1. V shed 5 bases, J shed 0 bases, and the junction held 7 bases outside the gene matches. This CDR3 has 15 amino acids. CDR1 and CDR2 (germline): LNHDA, SQIVND (reference sequence). CDR3 nucleotides: TGTGCCAGTAGTGCTCGTTCAGGGGGCTCCTACGAGCAGTACTTC. Its protein product is CASSARSGGSYEQYF.

The chain has TRBV20-1 and TRBJ2-1; 9 bases align to TRBD2. The trim removed 3 bases at V and 8 bases at J, leaving 11 bases unmatched. The CDR3 is made up of 15 amino acids. Germline V lookup: CDR1 DFQATT, CDR2 SNEGSKA (reference sequence). CDR3 region: CSARGTSRPTDEQFF. As DNA, the CDR3 is TGCAGTGCTAGGGGGACTAGCCGCCCTACCGATGAGCAGTTCTTC.

The chain uses TRBV12-3 or TRBV12-4 and TRBJ2-1; 9 nucleotides match TRBD2. The junction had 5 bases not matched to a gene; V was cut back by 3 bases and J by 5 bases. The CDR3 runs to 15 residues. The CDR3 DNA follows: TGTGCCAGCAGTTTTTTAGCGGGAGCGAACAATGAGCAGTTCTTC. Translated, it gives CASSFLAGANNEQFF.

The gene calls are TRBV2 and TRBJ1-2; 8 bases agree with TRBD1. Germline assignment: CDR1 SNHLY and CDR2 FYNNEI. J was trimmed by 8 bases and V by 1 base; bases with no gene match: 6. The CDR3 covers 14 residues. CDR3 loop: CASSEELGTGGYTF. Here the CDR3 DNA reads TGTGCCAGCAGTGAAGAGCTTGGGACAGGAGGCTACACCTTC.

J is TRBJ2-1 and V is TRBV14; 7 bases fit TRBD2. From germline, CDR1 is SGHDN and CDR2 FVKESK. This CDR3 has 16 amino acids. V dropped 4 bases and J dropped 8; count of bases not matched to a gene: 14. The CDR3 sequence: CASSLSGWEGDDEQFF. CDR3 bases: TGTGCCAGCAGCCTATCTGGGTGGGAGGGCGACGATGAGCAGTTCTTC.